The 3 T cell receptor beta chains given below trace back to one sample, sequenced in a study of PD-L1 blockade in urothelial cancer. Method: immunoSEQ multiplex PCR; TCRdb's copy keeps in-frame clones and lacks some. The table includes tens of thousands of clones, approximately 83% detected once. Time point reported: pretreatment peripheral blood. The sample was PBMCs, taken around atezolizumab (anti-PD-L1) treatment. The receptors originated from a man between 60 and 75 years old with urothelial cancer.

V is TRBV11-2 and J is TRBJ1-3; D may be TRBD1 (6 bases). Germline V lookup: CDR1 SGHAT, CDR2 FQNNGV. This CDR3 contains 14 residues. Trimming shortened V by 2 bases and J by 3 bases, and 8 bases separated the two germline ends. The CDR3 nucleotides are TGTGCCAGCAGCTTAAACAGGGTTGGAAACACCATATATTTT. Protein: CASSLNRVGNTIYF.

The chain couples TRBV5-5 to TRBJ2-5; 8 bases agree with TRBD2. Per germline, CDR1 SGHKS and CDR2 YYEKEE (reference sequence). V was pared by 4 bases and J by 1 base, with 9 bases of the junction left unmatched. The CDR3 totals 16 residues. The chain's CDR3 is CASSPLAGGPQETQYF. The CDR3 DNA reads TGTGCCAGCAGCCCCCTGGCGGGGGGCCCCCAAGAGACCCAGTACTTC.

This clone was seen only a few times. V and J are TRBV19 and TRBJ1-6; 7 positions match TRBD1. V lost 10 bases and J lost 0; bases outside the gene matches: 15. The CDR3 runs 18 residues. Germline CDR1 and CDR2: LNHDA and SQIVND (reference sequence). CDR3 amino acids: CANYGTAYKSSYNSPLHF. The CDR3 DNA sequence: TGTGCCAACTACGGGACAGCCTATAAGAGCTCCTATAATTCACCCCTCCACTTT.